The source of this T cell receptor beta chain is a study of control samples from healthy donors and cancer patients. Generated by immunoSEQ multiplex PCR, the TCRdb table keeps only in-frame clones and is missing some. The sample contains fewer than 200,000 clones, 95% to 96% of which appear only once. This CDR3 comprises 16 residues. Losses at the gene ends were 5 bases for V and 7 bases for J; bases not matched to a gene: 10. Germline V gene lookup returns CDR1 SGHNT and CDR2 YENEEA. This clonotype originated in a woman in her thirties in good health. The sequenced material came from blood. The chain is built from TRBV11-3 and TRBJ2-2; 10 nucleotides line up with TRBD1. The DNA of the CDR3 is TGTGCCAGCAGCCGCGGACAGGGGGTCGGAAGCGGGGAGCTGTTTTTT. Its protein is CASSRGQGVGSGELFF.